A single sample gave rise to the 2 T cell receptor beta chains below, sequenced in a study of blood T cell repertoires in COVID-19. The table came from immunoSEQ multiplex PCR; TCRdb's copy has only in-frame clones and leaves some out. Among a few hundred thousand clones listed, approximately 89% were seen once. What was sequenced was peripheral blood. The source of these receptors is a woman in her 70s with COVID-19, enrolled during active disease.

For the CDR3, the DNA is TGTGCCAGCAGCTCGGGGTGGCGGTCCGGGGAGCTGTTTTTT. Protein: CASSSGWRSGELFF. The chain couples TRBV7-2 to TRBJ2-2, with D possibly TRBD2 on 5 matching bases. V lost 4 bases, J lost 6 bases, and 12 bases lay in between. In germline, CDR1 is SGHTA, CDR2 FQGNSA. There are 14 residues in the CDR3.

The chain carries TRBV14 and TRBJ2-7; D remains unclear. Germline V CDR1 and CDR2: SGHDN, FVKESK. The CDR3 has 13 residues. The V gene lost 2 bases and the J gene lost 3 bases, with 8 bases spanning the gap. The CDR3 sequence: CASSQSPVYEQYF. The CDR3 coding sequence is TGTGCCAGCAGCCAAAGCCCCGTCTACGAGCAGTACTTC.